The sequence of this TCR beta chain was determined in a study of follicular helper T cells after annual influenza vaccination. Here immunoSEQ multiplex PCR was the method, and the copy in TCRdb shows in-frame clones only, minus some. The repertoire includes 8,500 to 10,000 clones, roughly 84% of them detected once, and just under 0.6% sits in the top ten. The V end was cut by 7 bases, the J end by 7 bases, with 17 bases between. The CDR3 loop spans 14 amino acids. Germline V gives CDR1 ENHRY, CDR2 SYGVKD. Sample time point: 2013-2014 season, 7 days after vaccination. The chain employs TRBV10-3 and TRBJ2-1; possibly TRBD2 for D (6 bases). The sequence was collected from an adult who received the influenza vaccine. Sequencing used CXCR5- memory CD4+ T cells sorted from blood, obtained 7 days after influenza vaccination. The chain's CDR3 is CAIKGTGERNEQFF. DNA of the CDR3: TGTGCCATCAAGGGTACGGGAGAAAGAAATGAGCAGTTCTTC.